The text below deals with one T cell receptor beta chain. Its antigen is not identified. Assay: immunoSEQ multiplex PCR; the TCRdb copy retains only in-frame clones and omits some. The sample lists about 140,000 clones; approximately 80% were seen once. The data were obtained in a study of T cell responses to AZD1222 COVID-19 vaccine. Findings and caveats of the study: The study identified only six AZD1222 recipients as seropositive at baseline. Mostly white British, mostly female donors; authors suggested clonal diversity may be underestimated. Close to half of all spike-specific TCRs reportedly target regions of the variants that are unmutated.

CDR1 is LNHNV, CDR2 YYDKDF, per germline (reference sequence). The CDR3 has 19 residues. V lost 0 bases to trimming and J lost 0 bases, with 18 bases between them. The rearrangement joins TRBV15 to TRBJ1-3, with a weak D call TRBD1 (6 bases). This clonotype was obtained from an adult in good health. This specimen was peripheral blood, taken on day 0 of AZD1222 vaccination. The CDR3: CATSRDGVATGASGNTIYF. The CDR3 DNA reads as TGTGCCACCAGCAGAGATGGAGTTGCGACAGGAGCCTCTGGAAACACCATATATTTT.